The rows below give T cell receptor beta chains drawn from one sample of a study of blood T cell repertoires in COVID-19. Repertoires were generated with immunoSEQ multiplex PCR, while TCRdb's copy carries only in-frame clones and drops some. The profile shows 200,000 to 250,000 clones, 65% to 85% of them singletons. The sequencing input was PBMCs or T cells enriched from blood (not recorded which). The receptors derive from a woman in her thirties or forties with acute COVID-19. Each CDR3 is given with its conserved first and last residue. The D gene is left open where the match is weak. Only part of the rows carry a size: once, few, many, or a class if the clone is expanded.

clone_size,v_call,j_call,d_call,cdr3_nt,cdr3_aa
NA,TRBV7-9,TRBJ1-2,TRBD1,TGTGCCAGCAGCCCCCGGACAGGTCGCTATGGCTACACCTTC,CASSPRTGRYGYTF
NA,TRBV19,TRBJ1-2,NA,TGTGCCAGTACCCTCCCGGGCAGGGCGGACTATGGCTACACCTTC,CASTLPGRADYGYTF
few,TRBV6-1,TRBJ2-1,NA,TGTGCCAGCAGTGATTTCGGGGAACCCTACAATGAGCAGTTCTTC,CASSDFGEPYNEQFF
NA,TRBV9,TRBJ2-7,NA,TGTGCCAGCAGCGTAGCTGTACAGCCCTACGAGCAGTACTTC,CASSVAVQPYEQYF
NA,TRBV6-2/TRBV6-3,TRBJ1-5,TRBD1,TGTGCCAGCAGTTACTCGAAGGACAGGGGAGGCAGCAATCAGCCCCAGCATTTT,CASSYSKDRGGSNQPQHF
NA,TRBV7-9,TRBJ2-7,NA,TGTGCCAGCAGCTTAGCGGACAGACACGAGCAGTACTTC,CASSLADRHEQYF
NA,TRBV7-9,TRBJ2-7,TRBD1,TGTGCCAGCAGCCCAATGGACAGGGGGAGCTCCTACGAGCAGTACTTC,CASSPMDRGSSYEQYF
few,TRBV7-6,TRBJ2-3,TRBD1,TGTGCCAGCAGCTTAGTAGGGAGACAGGGCGTAGATACGCAGTATTTT,CASSLVGRQGVDTQYF
once,TRBV27,TRBJ2-3,NA,TGTGCCAGCAGTATACAGGGAATTACAGATACGCAGTATTTT,CASSIQGITDTQYF
NA,TRBV7-2,TRBJ1-2,NA,TGTGCCAGCAGCGAGTCCTCGAGGTCCTACAAGGGCTACACCTTC,CASSESSRSYKGYTF
NA,TRBV24-1,TRBJ2-3,TRBD1,TGTGCCACCAGGGACAGGGGGATCACAGATACGCAGTATTTT,CATRDRGITDTQYF
few,TRBV19,TRBJ1-5,NA,TGTGCCAGTACCTGGGGAGGGGAGCAGCCCCAGCATTTT,CASTWGGEQPQHF
NA,TRBV6-5,TRBJ1-2,NA,TGTGCCAGCAGTCGACAGGCCCGACTGACCTATGGCTACACCTTC,CASSRQARLTYGYTF
NA,TRBV30,TRBJ2-5,NA,TGTGCCTGGAGTCTGGTCGGAGAGACCCAGTACTTC,CAWSLVGETQYF
NA,TRBV28,TRBJ1-5,TRBD1,TGTGCCAGCAGTCAACGGGACAGGGGGCTGGAACAGCCCCAGCATTTT,CASSQRDRGLEQPQHF
NA,TRBV6-5,TRBJ1-1,TRBD1,TGTGCCAGCAAAATACAGGGGATGAACACTGAAGCTTTCTTT,CASKIQGMNTEAFF
NA,TRBV5-4,TRBJ2-5,TRBD1,TGTGCCAGCAGCTTGGATCAGGGGGCCGGGGAGACCCAGTACTTC,CASSLDQGAGETQYF
NA,TRBV5-1,TRBJ1-6,NA,TGCGCCAGCAGCTTGGACCTAGAGAATTCACCCCTCCACTTT,CASSLDLENSPLHF
NA,TRBV10-2,TRBJ1-1,NA,TGCGCCAGCACTGAACAGGGCTATACCACTGAAGCTTTCTTT,CASTEQGYTTEAFF
NA,TRBV11-3,TRBJ2-7,NA,TGTGCCAGCAGCTTCCCAGCAACGCAGGGATTGGTCCACGAGCAGTACTTC,CASSFPATQGLVHEQYF
few,TRBV27,TRBJ2-1,TRBD2,TGTGCCAGCAGTTTAGCGGGGGAAGGGAATGAGCAGTTCTTC,CASSLAGEGNEQFF
NA,TRBV7-9,TRBJ2-2,TRBD1,TGTGCCAGCAGCTTATCCCTTGGACAGGACACCGGGGAGCTGTTTTTT,CASSLSLGQDTGELFF
NA,TRBV10-2,TRBJ2-2,NA,TGCGCCAGCAGGTTAAGCGGGTCGAACACCGGGGAGCTGTTTTTT,CASRLSGSNTGELFF
NA,TRBV27,TRBJ2-2,TRBD2,TGTGCCAGCAGTTTATTACTAGCGGGAGTAGCCGGGGAGCTGTTTTTT,CASSLLLAGVAGELFF
few,TRBV3-1/TRBV3-2,TRBJ2-7,NA,TGTGCCAGCAGCCGAGCAGGGGACATGCGGTCCTACGAGCAGTACTTC,CASSRAGDMRSYEQYF
NA,TRBV18,TRBJ1-5,NA,TGTGCCAGCTCACCCGGGACATCCCCGGAACAGCCCCAGCATTTT,CASSPGTSPEQPQHF
NA,TRBV6-5,TRBJ2-7,TRBD2,TGTGCCAGCAGGACCTTAGCGGGGGGGCTGGAAGAGCAGTACTTC,CASRTLAGGLEEQYF
NA,TRBV4-1,TRBJ1-2,NA,TGCGCCAGCAGAAACCCGGTGGTTAACTATGGCTACACCTTC,CASRNPVVNYGYTF
NA,TRBV5-4,TRBJ2-3,TRBD1,TGTGCCAGCAGCCTAGACAGGGGGAGAGGGGATACGCAGTATTTT,CASSLDRGRGDTQYF
NA,TRBV4-1,TRBJ1-2,NA,TGCGCCAGCAGCCAAGGGGCCTATGGCTACACCTTC,CASSQGAYGYTF
NA,TRBV28,TRBJ1-5,NA,TGTGCCAGCAGGATACAAGCGGAGCCCCAGCATTTT,CASRIQAEPQHF
NA,TRBV6-2/TRBV6-3,TRBJ2-3,NA,TGTGCCAGCAGCTATCCGGCACTAGGAGTCACAGATACGCAGTATTTT,CASSYPALGVTDTQYF
NA,TRBV10-3,TRBJ2-3,TRBD2,TGTGCCATCAGTGAGTCGGGAAGCGGGGCGACAGATACGCAGTATTTT,CAISESGSGATDTQYF
NA,TRBV7-3,TRBJ2-1,NA,TGTGCCAGCAGCTATGGACTCTCTTCCGATGAGCAGTTCTTC,CASSYGLSSDEQFF
few,TRBV29-1,TRBJ2-2,NA,TGCAGCGTTGAGGGGCGGCGGCCGAACACCGGGGAGCTGTTTTTT,CSVEGRRPNTGELFF
NA,TRBV6-1,TRBJ2-5,TRBD2,TGTGCCAGCAGTGAAGCACTATCCGGAGGACTAGCGTCGCAAGAGACCCAGTACTTC,CASSEALSGGLASQETQYF
NA,TRBV6-1,TRBJ1-3,NA,TGTGCCAGCAGTGAAACGACAGGTTTCTCTGGAAACACCATATATTTT,CASSETTGFSGNTIYF
NA,TRBV11-2,TRBJ1-3,NA,TGTGCCAGCAGCTTTCAGGCGAGTGGAAACACCATATATTTT,CASSFQASGNTIYF
NA,TRBV5-1,TRBJ1-2,TRBD1,TGCGCCAGCAGCCCCCGGGACAGGAGGATTGGCTACACCTTC,CASSPRDRRIGYTF
NA,TRBV9,TRBJ2-7,NA,TGTGCCAGCAGCGTAGCTCAGGGGGGCGAGCAGTACTTC,CASSVAQGGEQYF
NA,TRBV28,TRBJ2-3,TRBD1,TGTGCCAGCAGCCGACAGGGAAGCACAGATACGCAGTATTTT,CASSRQGSTDTQYF
NA,TRBV5-6,TRBJ2-7,NA,TGTGCCAGCAGCTTGTTACAGGGTGGACACGAGCAGTACTTC,CASSLLQGGHEQYF
NA,TRBV5-4,TRBJ2-7,TRBD1,TGTGCCAGCAGCTTGGACAAACAGGGGGCGTCCTACGAGCAGTACTTC,CASSLDKQGASYEQYF
NA,TRBV9,TRBJ1-6,NA,TGTGCCAGCAGCCCTCGTGGAGGGTTTAATTCACCCCTCCACTTT,CASSPRGGFNSPLHF
NA,TRBV4-2,TRBJ2-7,TRBD1,TGTGCCAGCAGCCAAACTGGGACAGGGAGCCTCTACGAGCAGTACTTC,CASSQTGTGSLYEQYF
NA,TRBV30,TRBJ1-6,TRBD1,TGTGCCTGGGGGACAGGGGAACTAGGTTCACCCCTCCACTTT,CAWGTGELGSPLHF
once,TRBV5-6,TRBJ2-1,TRBD2,TGTGCCAGCAGCTTACCCGGGGGGGTTAATGAGCAGTTCTTC,CASSLPGGVNEQFF